What follows are 9 T cell receptor beta chains derived from one specimen sequenced in a study of blood T cell repertoires in COVID-19. The method was immunoSEQ multiplex PCR; TCRdb's version includes in-frame clones alone and lacks a portion of them. The sample includes 45,000 to 55,000 clones, around 90% of them seen just once. The specimen sequenced was peripheral blood. These receptors were taken from a woman older than 75 with acute or convalescent COVID-19.

The chain has TRBV3-1 (or the pseudogene TRBV3-2) and TRBJ2-3; D perhaps matches TRBD1 (5 bases). The CDR3 is 13 amino acids. Trimming took off 8 bases at V and 1 base at J, with 10 bases between the two ends. Germline CDR1 is LGHDT and CDR2 is YNNKEL (reference sequence). The CDR3 DNA reads as TGTGCCAGCCGTCGCAGGGGCACAGATACGCAGTATTTT. Translating it yields CASRRRGTDTQYF.

V gene TRBV19 combines with J gene TRBJ2-7, with D possibly matching TRBD1 (5 bases). CDR1 and CDR2 (germline): LNHDA, SQIVND (reference sequence). The germline V and J ends were trimmed by 5 bases and 2 bases, with 19 bases remaining between them. CDR3 length: 16 residues. CDR3 sequence: CASSARQSRPPYEQYF. CDR3 in DNA: TGTGCCAGTAGTGCCCGACAGAGTCGCCCTCCCTACGAGCAGTACTTC.

The chain couples TRBV11-2 to TRBJ1-4, with D perhaps TRBD1 (6 bases). The CDR3 consists of 15 residues. CDR1 SGHAT and CDR2 FQNNGV come from the germline V gene. Between the trimmed V and J ends, which lost 6 bases and 4 bases, there was a span of 15 bases. The CDR3 sequence is CASSLMGHDNEKLFF. The CDR3 DNA is TGTGCCAGCAGTCTGATGGGACACGATAATGAAAAACTGTTTTTT.

This chain links TRBV19 with TRBJ1-2, with a weak D call TRBD1 (5 bases). Trimming removed 6 bases at V and 1 base at J, with 18 bases between. The CDR3 extends over 16 amino acids. The V gene's germline CDR1 is LNHDA and CDR2 SQIVND (reference sequence). The DNA for the CDR3 is TGTGCCAGTAGACCCAAGGGAGGGGACTATAACTATGGCTACACCTTC. The encoded protein is CASRPKGGDYNYGYTF.

The V and J genes are TRBV28 and TRBJ2-4; TRBD2 matches 9 bases. Looked up from germline, CDR1 is MDHEN and CDR2 is SYDVKM. With 9 bases clipped from V and 4 bases from J, the junction kept 4 bases outside the gene matches. CDR3 length equals 13 residues. The DNA of the CDR3 is TGTGCCAGTGCTAGCGGGGCAAAAAACATTCAGTACTTC. This sequence encodes CASASGAKNIQYF.

V is TRBV7-9 and J is TRBJ1-1; D uncertain. There are 16 residues in the CDR3. Trimming cost V 2 bases and J 1 base, with 14 bases left between them. Germline values: CDR1 SEHNR, CDR2 FQNEAQ (reference sequence). CDR3 nucleotides: TGTGCCAGCAGCTTATGGGCATCCCCAAGGAACACTGAAGCTTTCTTT. This encodes CASSLWASPRNTEAFF.

The V gene is TRBV5-4, the J gene TRBJ2-7; 8 bases match TRBD2. With 1 base clipped from V and 6 bases from J, the junction kept 12 bases outside the gene matches. The CDR3 covers 16 residues. Germline V gives CDR1 SGHNT, CDR2 YYREEE (reference sequence). CDR3 bases: TGTGCCAGCAGCTTGTCTGCTAGCGGGCCCTCGGGCGAGCAGTACTTC. It specifies CASSLSASGPSGEQYF.

The rearrangement joins TRBV10-2 to TRBJ2-2; 7 bases line up with TRBD2. CDR1 and CDR2 from the germline V gene are WSHSY and SAAADI. CDR3 length equals 16 residues. Losses at the gene ends were 10 bases for V and 0 bases for J; bases not matched to a gene: 11. CDR3 coding DNA: TGCGCCACCACGGGAGGAACCCGTTCGAACACCGGGGAGCTGTTTTTT. It translates to CATTGGTRSNTGELFF.

V is TRBV14 and J is TRBJ2-3; D is uncertain. Germline assignment: CDR1 SGHDN and CDR2 FVKESK. The CDR3 runs 11 residues. V lost 5 bases to trimming and J lost 7 bases, with 7 bases between them. The CDR3 DNA reads TGTGCCAGCAGCGCCGGGTATACGCAGTATTTT. Translated, it gives CASSAGYTQYF. The full variable domain, in which reference TRBV14 and TRBJ2-3 provide the parts outside the CDR3, is EAGVTQFPSHSVIEKGQTVTLRCDPISGHDNLYWYRRVMGKEIKFLLHFVKESKQDESGMPNNRFLAERTGGTYSTLKVQPAELEDSGVYFCASSAGYTQYFGPGTRLTVL.